A selection of T cell receptor beta chains follows, all from one sample in a study of cytomegalovirus exposure and HLA in healthy donors. The method was immunoSEQ multiplex PCR; TCRdb's version includes in-frame clones alone and lacks a portion of them. The top ten clones hold less than 3% of a sample with about 180,000 clones, around 72% of them seen once. The source material was PBMCs. These receptors all come from a female donor in good health and CMV-seronegative. CDR3s include the opening cysteine and the closing phenylalanine or tryptophan. D genes are given only for firm matches. The size field is filled for only some rows; it gives once, few, many or a size class.

clone_size: -; j_call: TRBJ1-1; v_call: TRBV11-3; d_call: -; cdr3_aa: CASSLASGRNTEAFF; cdr3_nt: TGTGCCAGCAGCTTAGCATCGGGGAGGAACACTGAAGCTTTCTTT
clone_size: -; j_call: TRBJ2-2; v_call: TRBV9; d_call: TRBD1; cdr3_aa: CASSGEGTGGSRGELFF; cdr3_nt: TGTGCCAGCAGCGGGGAGGGGACAGGGGGCTCACGGGGGGAGCTGTTTTTT
clone_size: -; j_call: TRBJ1-4; v_call: TRBV7-2; d_call: TRBD1; cdr3_aa: CASSLLTGGANEKLFF; cdr3_nt: TGTGCCAGCAGCTTACTCACAGGGGGGGCTAATGAAAAACTGTTTTTT
clone_size: few; j_call: TRBJ2-1; v_call: TRBV7-3; d_call: -; cdr3_aa: CASSLTSLNEQFF; cdr3_nt: TGTGCCAGCAGCTTAACTAGCCTCAATGAGCAGTTCTTC
clone_size: -; j_call: TRBJ2-1; v_call: TRBV7-2; d_call: -; cdr3_aa: CASSLAKTSSYNEQFF; cdr3_nt: TGTGCCAGCAGCTTAGCGAAGACTAGCTCCTACAATGAGCAGTTCTTC
clone_size: -; j_call: TRBJ2-7; v_call: TRBV6-5; d_call: TRBD1; cdr3_aa: CASSIQGAGEQYF; cdr3_nt: TGTGCCAGCAGCATACAGGGGGCAGGGGAGCAGTACTTC
clone_size: -; j_call: TRBJ2-1; v_call: TRBV11-2; d_call: -; cdr3_aa: CASSLGTGRSYNEQFF; cdr3_nt: TGTGCCAGCAGCTTAGGAACAGGCCGTTCCTACAATGAGCAGTTCTTC
clone_size: -; j_call: TRBJ2-7; v_call: TRBV30; d_call: TRBD2; cdr3_aa: CAWRVITGGAREQYF; cdr3_nt: TGTGCCTGGAGAGTCATCACGGGGGGGGCGCGCGAGCAGTACTTC
clone_size: -; j_call: TRBJ1-3; v_call: TRBV2; d_call: -; cdr3_aa: CASRNLDISGNTIYF; cdr3_nt: TGTGCCAGCCGTAATCTGGACATCTCTGGAAACACCATATATTTT
clone_size: once; j_call: TRBJ1-5; v_call: TRBV11-2; d_call: TRBD1; cdr3_aa: CASSLDRTGDQPQHF; cdr3_nt: TGTGCCAGCAGCTTAGATCGTACAGGGGATCAGCCCCAGCATTTT
clone_size: -; j_call: TRBJ1-1; v_call: TRBV9; d_call: TRBD1; cdr3_aa: CASSGQGGITEAFF; cdr3_nt: TGTGCCAGCAGCGGACAGGGGGGGATCACTGAAGCTTTCTTT
clone_size: once; j_call: TRBJ2-7; v_call: TRBV7-2; d_call: TRBD1; cdr3_aa: CASSPRTGGGYEQYF; cdr3_nt: TGTGCCAGCAGCCCGAGGACAGGGGGGGGCTACGAGCAGTACTTC
clone_size: -; j_call: TRBJ2-7; v_call: TRBV5-8; d_call: -; cdr3_aa: CASSLRAEFGNEQYF; cdr3_nt: TGTGCCAGCAGCTTGAGAGCGGAGTTCGGAAACGAGCAGTACTTC
clone_size: -; j_call: TRBJ2-7; v_call: TRBV7-6; d_call: -; cdr3_aa: CASSLSGTDEQYF; cdr3_nt: TGTGCCAGCAGCTTAAGCGGAACAGACGAGCAGTACTTC
clone_size: -; j_call: TRBJ2-7; v_call: TRBV6-5; d_call: TRBD2; cdr3_aa: CASSKTSGGSYEQYF; cdr3_nt: TGTGCCAGCAGCAAAACTAGCGGCGGGTCCTACGAGCAGTACTTC
clone_size: -; j_call: TRBJ2-7; v_call: TRBV27; d_call: TRBD1; cdr3_aa: CASSPRGRQGAPEQYF; cdr3_nt: TGTGCCAGCAGTCCAAGGGGGAGACAGGGGGCCCCCGAGCAGTACTTC
clone_size: -; j_call: TRBJ1-4; v_call: TRBV7-9; d_call: -; cdr3_aa: CASVTDSNEKLFF; cdr3_nt: TGTGCCAGCGTCACAGATTCTAATGAAAAACTGTTTTTT
clone_size: -; j_call: TRBJ1-2; v_call: TRBV29-1; d_call: TRBD1; cdr3_aa: CSVGFRGDRVYGYTF; cdr3_nt: TGCAGCGTTGGTTTCCGGGGTGACAGGGTCTATGGCTACACCTTC
clone_size: -; j_call: TRBJ2-6; v_call: TRBV11-3; d_call: -; cdr3_aa: CASSTGSSGANVLTF; cdr3_nt: TGTGCCAGCAGTACAGGGAGCTCTGGGGCCAACGTCCTGACTTTC
clone_size: -; j_call: TRBJ2-1; v_call: TRBV5-1; d_call: TRBD2; cdr3_aa: CASSLEPSGGNNEQFF; cdr3_nt: TGCGCCAGCAGCTTGGAACCTAGCGGGGGCAACAATGAGCAGTTCTTC
clone_size: -; j_call: TRBJ2-3; v_call: TRBV5-1; d_call: TRBD2; cdr3_aa: CASSLEPAGGPETQYF; cdr3_nt: TGCGCCAGCAGCTTGGAGCCAGCGGGAGGGCCCGAAACGCAGTATTTT
clone_size: few; j_call: TRBJ2-1; v_call: TRBV10-1; d_call: TRBD2; cdr3_aa: CASSESRTSGVNEQFF; cdr3_nt: TGCGCCAGCAGTGAGTCCCGGACTAGCGGGGTCAATGAGCAGTTCTTC
clone_size: -; j_call: TRBJ1-4; v_call: TRBV28; d_call: -; cdr3_aa: CASSYATRANEKLFF; cdr3_nt: TGTGCCAGCAGTTATGCGACCCGGGCTAATGAAAAACTGTTTTTT
clone_size: -; j_call: TRBJ2-5; v_call: TRBV11-2; d_call: -; cdr3_aa: CASSYRGGDQETQYF; cdr3_nt: TGTGCCAGCAGCTATCGGGGTGGGGATCAAGAGACCCAGTACTTC
clone_size: once; j_call: TRBJ2-2; v_call: TRBV7-3; d_call: TRBD2; cdr3_aa: CASSQLAGVDTGELFF; cdr3_nt: TGTGCCAGCAGCCAATTAGCGGGAGTGGACACCGGGGAGCTGTTTTTT
clone_size: -; j_call: TRBJ1-1; v_call: TRBV5-1; d_call: -; cdr3_aa: CASSLGLHSQTEAFF; cdr3_nt: TGCGCCAGCAGCTTGGGACTGCACTCCCAGACTGAAGCTTTCTTT
clone_size: -; j_call: TRBJ2-7; v_call: TRBV6-6; d_call: TRBD2; cdr3_aa: CASSYSDVAGVREQYF; cdr3_nt: TGTGCCAGCAGTTACTCGGACGTAGCGGGAGTACGTGAGCAGTACTTC
clone_size: -; j_call: TRBJ1-1; v_call: TRBV6-5; d_call: TRBD1; cdr3_aa: CASRPDRAMNTEAFF; cdr3_nt: TGTGCCAGCAGACCGGACAGGGCCATGAACACTGAAGCTTTCTTT
clone_size: -; j_call: TRBJ1-3; v_call: TRBV28; d_call: -; cdr3_aa: CASRPRGTGNTIYF; cdr3_nt: TGTGCCAGCAGACCCAGGGGAACAGGAAACACCATATATTTT
clone_size: few; j_call: TRBJ1-5; v_call: TRBV5-1; d_call: TRBD1; cdr3_aa: CASSPGVGQGGQPQHF; cdr3_nt: TGCGCCAGCAGCCCTGGAGTGGGACAGGGCGGTCAGCCCCAGCATTTT
clone_size: -; j_call: TRBJ2-1; v_call: TRBV12-2; d_call: -; cdr3_aa: CASREDRLNPNEQFF; cdr3_nt: TGTGCAAGTCGCGAGGACAGGCTCAATCCGAATGAGCAGTTCTTC
clone_size: few; j_call: TRBJ2-5; v_call: TRBV30; d_call: TRBD1; cdr3_aa: CAWSAGQKETQYF; cdr3_nt: TGTGCCTGGAGTGCGGGACAGAAAGAGACCCAGTACTTC
clone_size: -; j_call: TRBJ2-5; v_call: TRBV27; d_call: TRBD2; cdr3_aa: CASSLAAPSGTFTQYF; cdr3_nt: TGTGCCAGCAGTTTAGCGGCGCCTAGCGGGACCTTCACCCAGTACTTC
clone_size: -; j_call: TRBJ2-5; v_call: TRBV29-1; d_call: TRBD2; cdr3_aa: CSVPTSGDQETQYF; cdr3_nt: TGCAGCGTCCCGACTAGCGGAGATCAAGAGACCCAGTACTTC
clone_size: -; j_call: TRBJ1-1; v_call: TRBV25-1; d_call: -; cdr3_aa: CASSPGGGGSTEAFF; cdr3_nt: TGTGCCAGCAGTCCAGGCGGGGGGGGGAGCACTGAAGCTTTCTTT
clone_size: once; j_call: TRBJ2-5; v_call: TRBV5-1; d_call: TRBD2; cdr3_aa: CASSFRLAGGGGETQYF; cdr3_nt: TGCGCCAGCAGCTTCAGACTAGCGGGGGGAGGGGGAGAGACCCAGTACTTC
clone_size: -; j_call: TRBJ2-7; v_call: TRBV2; d_call: TRBD1; cdr3_aa: CASSGDRGWEQYF; cdr3_nt: TGTGCCAGCAGTGGAGACAGGGGGTGGGAGCAGTACTTC
clone_size: -; j_call: TRBJ1-5; v_call: TRBV7-6; d_call: -; cdr3_aa: CASSLEKGFYQPQHF; cdr3_nt: TGTGCCAGCAGCTTGGAGAAGGGGTTTTATCAGCCCCAGCATTTT
clone_size: few; j_call: TRBJ1-1; v_call: TRBV10-3; d_call: TRBD1; cdr3_aa: CAIVGQGGTEAFF; cdr3_nt: TGTGCCATCGTCGGACAGGGGGGCACTGAAGCTTTCTTT
clone_size: -; j_call: TRBJ1-5; v_call: TRBV10-1; d_call: -; cdr3_aa: CASSTQRDNQPQHF; cdr3_nt: TGCGCCAGCAGTACACAGAGGGACAATCAGCCCCAGCATTTT
clone_size: -; j_call: TRBJ2-1; v_call: TRBV7-2; d_call: -; cdr3_aa: CASSPQRYNEQFF; cdr3_nt: TGTGCCAGCAGCCCGCAGCGGTACAATGAGCAGTTCTTC
clone_size: -; j_call: TRBJ1-1; v_call: TRBV7-2; d_call: -; cdr3_aa: CASSLLTNTEAFF; cdr3_nt: TGTGCCAGCAGCTTACTGACTAACACTGAAGCTTTCTTT
clone_size: -; j_call: TRBJ2-7; v_call: TRBV11-2; d_call: -; cdr3_aa: CASSWTVYEQYF; cdr3_nt: TGTGCCAGCAGCTGGACAGTCTACGAGCAGTACTTC
clone_size: -; j_call: TRBJ2-5; v_call: TRBV18; d_call: TRBD2; cdr3_aa: CASSPPGLAGGETQYF; cdr3_nt: TGTGCCAGCTCACCACCAGGACTAGCGGGGGGAGAGACCCAGTACTTC
clone_size: -; j_call: TRBJ2-1; v_call: TRBV18; d_call: -; cdr3_aa: CASSPTRSSYNEQFF; cdr3_nt: TGTGCCAGCTCTCCGACTCGGAGCTCCTACAATGAGCAGTTCTTC
clone_size: -; j_call: TRBJ1-3; v_call: TRBV18; d_call: -; cdr3_aa: CASSPPRTVNTIYF; cdr3_nt: TGTGCCAGCTCACCACCGCGGACTGTAAACACCATATATTTT
clone_size: -; j_call: TRBJ2-1; v_call: TRBV29-1; d_call: -; cdr3_aa: CSAQTTSRYLYNEQFF; cdr3_nt: TGCAGCGCCCAAACTACATCTCGCTACTTATACAATGAGCAGTTCTTC
clone_size: -; j_call: TRBJ2-7; v_call: TRBV10-2; d_call: -; cdr3_aa: CASSPPARPAEQYF; cdr3_nt: TGCGCCAGCAGCCCGCCGGCTAGGCCGGCCGAGCAGTACTTC
clone_size: -; j_call: TRBJ2-7; v_call: TRBV11-2; d_call: TRBD2; cdr3_aa: CASSLGGRGYEQYF; cdr3_nt: TGTGCCAGCAGCTTGGGCGGGAGGGGCTACGAGCAGTACTTC
clone_size: -; j_call: TRBJ2-3; v_call: TRBV5-1; d_call: TRBD2; cdr3_aa: CASSLMASGDTDTQYF; cdr3_nt: TGCGCCAGCAGCTTGATGGCTAGCGGAGACACAGATACGCAGTATTTT
clone_size: few; j_call: TRBJ1-1; v_call: TRBV9; d_call: TRBD1; cdr3_aa: CASSGDRDNTEAFF; cdr3_nt: TGTGCCAGCAGCGGAGACAGGGACAACACTGAAGCTTTCTTT
clone_size: -; j_call: TRBJ2-6; v_call: TRBV10-3; d_call: -; cdr3_aa: CAIGWGAGANVLTF; cdr3_nt: TGTGCCATCGGATGGGGGGCTGGGGCCAACGTCCTGACTTTC
clone_size: -; j_call: TRBJ1-2; v_call: TRBV5-1; d_call: -; cdr3_aa: CASSLESYLYGYTF; cdr3_nt: TGCGCCAGCAGCTTGGAATCCTACCTATATGGCTACACCTTC
clone_size: -; j_call: TRBJ2-1; v_call: TRBV9; d_call: -; cdr3_aa: CASSPLGGVGAAGYNEQFF; cdr3_nt: TGTGCCAGCAGCCCATTAGGGGGGGTCGGAGCAGCGGGCTACAATGAGCAGTTCTTC
clone_size: -; j_call: TRBJ2-3; v_call: TRBV5-5; d_call: TRBD2; cdr3_aa: CASSSGLAGTADTQYF; cdr3_nt: TGTGCCAGCAGCTCCGGACTAGCGGGAACGGCAGATACGCAGTATTTT
clone_size: once; j_call: TRBJ1-1; v_call: TRBV10-1; d_call: -; cdr3_aa: CASRFSGNTEAFF; cdr3_nt: TGCGCCAGCAGGTTTTCGGGGAACACTGAAGCTTTCTTT
clone_size: -; j_call: TRBJ2-1; v_call: TRBV6-6; d_call: TRBD1; cdr3_aa: CASSYSGTGSNEQFF; cdr3_nt: TGTGCCAGCAGTTACTCCGGGACAGGGAGCAATGAGCAGTTCTTC
clone_size: -; j_call: TRBJ2-5; v_call: TRBV9; d_call: -; cdr3_aa: CASSPGSSAQGTQYF; cdr3_nt: TGTGCCAGCAGCCCTGGCTCTAGCGCCCAAGGAACCCAGTACTTC
clone_size: few; j_call: TRBJ2-5; v_call: TRBV5-4; d_call: -; cdr3_aa: CASSLRQAQETQYF; cdr3_nt: TGTGCCAGCAGCTTACGACAGGCACAAGAGACCCAGTACTTC
clone_size: few; j_call: TRBJ2-1; v_call: TRBV6-5; d_call: -; cdr3_aa: CASSPPKYNEQFF; cdr3_nt: TGTGCCAGCAGTCCCCCTAAGTACAATGAGCAGTTCTTC